These 23 T cell receptor beta chains came from one sample sequenced in a study of shared clonotypes between healthy human individuals. TCRdb keeps only in-frame clones here, not all; method: immunoSEQ multiplex PCR. The table has 1 million to 1.3 million clones, 75% to 80% seen once. The sequencing sample was made of memory CD4+ T cells from PBMCs. The subset was: CD45RA-negative fraction. Every receptor here comes from a man younger than 35 in good health. Some clones in this sample may be carry-over from other donors' samples.

CDR3 sequence reads: CASSVEGQGNTEAFF. DNA for the CDR3: TGTGCCAGCAGTGTAGAGGGACAGGGGAACACTGAAGCTTTCTTT. This chain uses TRBV2 with TRBJ1-1, with 9 nucleotides matching TRBD1. After removal of 4 bases from V and 1 base from J, the junction contained 4 bases not matched to a gene. The CDR3 consists of 15 residues. Germline CDR1 is SNHLY and CDR2 is FYNNEI.

The chain has TRBV7-3 and TRBJ2-3, with TRBD2 matching over 9 bases. Germline V CDR1 and CDR2: SGHTA, FQGTGA. This CDR3 has 16 amino acids. Germline trimming cut 5 bases from V and 4 bases from J; bases unmatched to any gene: 10. This CDR3 is CASSRSGGAQPDTQYF. CDR3 bases: TGTGCCAGCAGCCGTAGCGGGGGCGCCCAACCAGATACGCAGTATTTT. Complete variable domain (other parts from reference TRBV7-3 and TRBJ2-3): GAGVSQTPSNKVTEKGKYVELRCDPISGHTALYWYRQSLGQGPEFLIYFQGTGAADDSGLPNDRFFAVRPEGSVSTLKIQRTERGDSAVYLCASSRSGGAQPDTQYFGPGTRLTVL.

In this sample, this clone turned up a few times. Other DNA sequences in this sample translate to the same CDR3. This rearrangement joins TRBV9 to TRBJ2-2; weak D call: TRBD1 (5 bases). This CDR3 has 14 residues. In germline, CDR1 is SGDLS, CDR2 YYNGEE. Deletions cut 0 bases from V and 2 bases from J, with 5 bases between. The CDR3 nucleotides read TGTGCCAGCAGCGTAGGGACAAACACCGGGGAGCTGTTTTTT. Translation gives CASSVGTNTGELFF. Combining the CDR3 with reference TRBV9 and TRBJ2-2 gives the whole variable domain DSGVTQTPKHLITATGQRVTLRCSPRSGDLSVYWYQQSLDQGLQFLIQYYNGEERAKGNILERFSAQQFPDLHSELNLSSLELGDSALYFCASSVGTNTGELFFGEGSRLTVL.

This clone was seen a few times. The chain carries TRBV9 and TRBJ1-2; no clear D. This CDR3 has 15 amino acids. Trimming pared 0 bases from V and 4 bases from J, leaving 13 bases between. CDR1 is SGDLS and CDR2 is YYNGEE in the germline V gene. The CDR3 loop reads CASSVDPTTLYGYTF. CDR3 in DNA: TGTGCCAGCAGCGTAGACCCGACTACTCTCTATGGCTACACCTTC.

Concerning this clone: A much larger clone lies a single base off, so this may be a read error. V usage is TRBV10-3 and J usage is TRBJ1-2, with a tentative D call TRBD1 (6 bases). Germline CDR1 and CDR2: ENHRY and SYGVKD. CDR3 size: 14 residues. Trimming pared 6 bases from V and 3 bases from J, leaving 14 bases between. The CDR3 sequence: CAIRGAETDYGYTF. Written as DNA, the CDR3 is TGTGCCATCAGGGGGGCGGAAACAGACTATGGCTACACCTTC.

In regard to this clone: With a much larger clone just one base away, this may be a read error. This specimen includes other DNA sequences encoding the same CDR3. The CDR3 region has the DNA TGTGCCAGTAGCCTATCGGGACAGACCTACGAGCAGTACTTC. Translation: CASSLSGQTYEQYF. This chain uses TRBV7-2 with TRBJ2-7; 7 bases map to TRBD1. Germline values: CDR1 SGHTA, CDR2 FQGNSA. There are 14 residues in the CDR3. The trim removed 9 bases at V and 2 bases at J, leaving 10 bases unmatched. Full variable domain (rest looked up from reference TRBV7-2 and TRBJ2-7): GAGVSQSPSNKVTEKGKDVELRCDPISGHTALYWYRQSLGQGLEFLIYFQGNSAPDKSGLPSDRFSAERTGGSVSTLTIQRTQQEDSAVYLCASSLSGQTYEQYFGPGTRLTVT.

The V call is TRBV30, the J call TRBJ1-2; D remains ambiguous. Germline V gene data show CDR1 as GTSNPN and CDR2 as SVGIG (reference sequence). V shed 4 bases and J shed 4 bases, with 13 bases lying between them. The CDR3 covers 13 residues. CDR3 sequence reads: CAWIDGNSYGYTF. The CDR3 coding sequence is TGTGCCTGGATTGATGGGAATAGCTATGGCTACACCTTC.

The chain combines TRBV11-1 with TRBJ2-5; the match to TRBD2 covers 10 bases. Germline lookup yields CDR1 SGHAT and CDR2 FQDESV (reference sequence). The CDR3 is 19 residues long. V lost 4 bases, J lost 3 bases, and 17 bases stayed unmatched. In nucleotides, the CDR3 is TGTGCCAGCAGCTCCAGGGGGCTAGCGGGAGATTTGGGTAAAGAGACCCAGTACTTC. Its protein is CASSSRGLAGDLGKETQYF.

With regard to this clone: A junction boundary mismatches the germline segment, possibly from a read error. The V call is TRBV5-1, the J call TRBJ2-3; TRBD2 aligns across 13 bases. CDR3 size: 14 residues. Germline loops: CDR1 SGHRS, CDR2 YFSETQ. The CDR3 DNA reads as TGCGCCAGCGGGCGGGGGACTAGCGGGACTCCACCGCATTTT. Translating it yields CASGRGTSGTPPHF. Full variable domain (rest looked up from reference TRBV5-1 and TRBJ2-3): KAGVTQTPRYLIKTRGQQVTLSCSPISGHRSVSWYQQTPGQGLQFLFEYFSETQRNKGNFPGRFSGRQFSNSRSEMNVSTLELGDSALYLCASGRGTSGTPPHFGPGTRLTVL.

Comments on this clone: Other nucleotide sequences in the sample specify the same CDR3. This sequence joins TRBV5-1 and TRBJ2-1; 11 nucleotides match TRBD2. V trimming: 2 bases; J trimming: 7 bases; junction bases outside the gene matches: 5. The CDR3 length is 15 residues. Germline V gene data show CDR1 as SGHRS and CDR2 as YFSETQ. CDR3 amino acids: CASSLLAGARNEQFF. The CDR3 DNA follows: TGCGCCAGCAGCTTACTAGCGGGAGCGCGGAATGAGCAGTTCTTC.

CDR3 sequence reads: CASSLRGANTGELFF. CDR3 DNA: TGTGCCAGCAGCTTGCGCGGGGCGAACACCGGGGAGCTGTTTTTT. The chain couples TRBV7-3 to TRBJ2-2, with D possibly matching TRBD2 (6 bases). This CDR3 comprises 15 residues. V was pared by 3 bases and J by 0 bases, with 8 bases between. Germline CDR1 reads SGHTA; CDR2 reads FQGTGA. The variable domain in full, with the rest retrieved from reference TRBV7-3 and TRBJ2-2, is GAGVSQTPSNKVTEKGKYVELRCDPISGHTALYWYRQSLGQGPEFLIYFQGTGAADDSGLPNDRFFAVRPEGSVSTLKIQRTERGDSAVYLCASSLRGANTGELFFGEGSRLTVL.

J is TRBJ2-2 and V is TRBV28; no definite D call. Germline V gene lookup returns CDR1 MDHEN and CDR2 SYDVKM. CDR3 length: 14 amino acids. Trimming removed 1 base at V and 3 bases at J, with 6 bases between. DNA of the CDR3: TGTGCCAGCAGTTTATTCCGCGACACCGGGGAGCTGTTTTTT. The encoded protein is CASSLFRDTGELFF.

The J gene is TRBJ1-2, the V gene TRBV11-2, with no clear D. Germline V gene lookup returns CDR1 SGHAT and CDR2 FQNNGV. V was cut by 5 bases and J by 4 bases, with 14 bases left in between. The CDR3 extends over 14 amino acids. Here the CDR3 reads CASSVAGMVYGYTF. The CDR3 coding sequence is TGTGCCAGCAGCGTCGCCGGGATGGTCTATGGCTACACCTTC.

This chain joins TRBV29-1 and TRBJ2-7; 7 bases agree with TRBD1. Germline-derived CDR1 and CDR2 are SQVTM and ANQGSEA. V trimming: 6 bases; J trimming: 2 bases; junction bases outside the gene matches: 4. The CDR3 extends over 12 amino acids. The CDR3 DNA reads as TGCAGCGTGGGGACAGAGGCCTACGAGCAGTACTTC. It translates to CSVGTEAYEQYF.

The chain is built from TRBV5-4 and TRBJ1-2; 7 nucleotides line up with TRBD1. The trim removed 0 bases at V and 10 bases at J, leaving 9 bases unmatched. CDR3 length: 14 amino acids. Per germline, CDR1 SGHNT and CDR2 YYREEE (reference sequence). As DNA, the CDR3 is TGTGCCAGCAGCTTGGTACAGGGGCGGGTAGACTACACCTTC. This encodes CASSLVQGRVDYTF.

The gene calls are TRBV7-2 and TRBJ2-1, with D maybe TRBD2 (5 bases). This CDR3 has 15 amino acids. Germline V lookup: CDR1 SGHTA, CDR2 FQGNSA. V shed 3 bases and J shed 1 base, with 10 bases lying between them. Here the CDR3 reads CASSFTRISYNEQFF. CDR3 coding DNA: TGTGCCAGCAGCTTCACTAGGATATCCTACAATGAGCAGTTCTTC.

The chain combines TRBV4-2 with TRBJ1-2; tentatively, D is TRBD1 (5 bases). In germline, CDR1 is LGHNA, CDR2 YNFKEQ. This CDR3 has 22 amino acids. The V and J ends lost 0 bases and 0 bases respectively, with 29 bases between them. Here the CDR3 DNA reads TGTGCCAGCAGCCAAGAACGGTTTGGCGGGGGGGTGTCCGCCCTCCCTAACTATGGCTACACCTTC. This gives the protein CASSQERFGGGVSALPNYGYTF.

This sequence joins TRBV28 and TRBJ1-1; 8 bases match TRBD1. The germline gives CDR1 MDHEN, CDR2 SYDVKM. The CDR3 has 13 amino acids. V shed 3 bases and J 11 bases; nucleotides not matched to a gene: 8. CDR3 amino acids: CASSFAGGGWAFF. The CDR3 DNA is TGTGCCAGCAGTTTTGCAGGGGGCGGTTGGGCTTTCTTT. The whole variable domain, remainder taken from reference TRBV28 and TRBJ1-1, is DVKVTQSSRYLVKRTGEKVFLECVQDMDHENMFWYRQDPGLGLRLIYFSYDVKMKEKGDIPEGYSVSREKKERFSLILESASTNQTSMYLCASSFAGGGWAFFGQGTRLTVV.

This chain links TRBV5-4 with TRBJ1-2; the D is unclear. Trimming took 4 bases from V and 2 from J, leaving 9 bases between them. Per germline, CDR1 SGHNT and CDR2 YYREEE (reference sequence). The CDR3 covers 13 residues. CDR3 in DNA: TGTGCCAGCAGCCCCTGGGAGAACTATGGCTACACCTTC. Residues: CASSPWENYGYTF.

The rearrangement uses TRBV5-4 and TRBJ2-3; 9 bases map to TRBD2. Germline loops: CDR1 SGHNT, CDR2 YYREEE (reference sequence). This CDR3 region has 18 residues. V gave up 5 bases and J gave up 1 base; unmatched junction bases: 14. The CDR3 bases are TGTGCCAGCAGGGGTAGCGGGGGCCGTGAGGGGGGCACAGATACGCAGTATTTT. Its protein is CASRGSGGREGGTDTQYF.

The J gene is TRBJ2-6, the V gene TRBV6-1, with 9 bases identical to TRBD1. Germline V gene sequence: CDR1 MNHNS, CDR2 SASEGT. The CDR3 runs 16 residues. V gave up 4 bases and J gave up 2 bases; unmatched junction bases: 3. CDR3 coding DNA: TGTGCCAGCAGTGGGAGGACAGGGGCTGGGGCCAACGTCCTGACTTTC. Translating gives CASSGRTGAGANVLTF.

The chain uses TRBV30 and TRBJ2-6; D not resolved. Germline assignment: CDR1 GTSNPN and CDR2 SVGIG (reference sequence). The CDR3 is 15 amino acids. V gave up 0 bases and J gave up 1 base, with 7 bases separating them. The CDR3 nucleotides read TGTGCCTGGAGTGTCTATGGTTCTGGGGCCAACGTCCTGACTTTC. Its protein product is CAWSVYGSGANVLTF.

The DNA for the CDR3 is TGCGCCAGCAGCTTGGCCGGGAGGGCTTATGGAAACACCATATATTTT. This gives the protein CASSLAGRAYGNTIYF. The V and J genes are TRBV5-1 and TRBJ1-3, with D uncertain. This CDR3 has 16 amino acids. Germline CDR1 and CDR2: SGHRS and YFSETQ. V lost 0 bases to trimming and J lost 3 bases, with 13 bases between them.